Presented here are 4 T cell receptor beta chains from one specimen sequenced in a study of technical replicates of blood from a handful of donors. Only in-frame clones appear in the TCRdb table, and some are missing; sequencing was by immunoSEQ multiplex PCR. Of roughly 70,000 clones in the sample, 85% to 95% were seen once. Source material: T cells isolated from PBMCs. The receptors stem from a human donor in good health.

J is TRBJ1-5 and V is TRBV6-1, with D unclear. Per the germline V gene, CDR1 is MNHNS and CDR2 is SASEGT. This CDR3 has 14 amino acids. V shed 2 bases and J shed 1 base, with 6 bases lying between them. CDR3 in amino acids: CASSELGSNQPQHF. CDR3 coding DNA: TGTGCCAGCAGTGAATTGGGCAGCAATCAGCCCCAGCATTTT.

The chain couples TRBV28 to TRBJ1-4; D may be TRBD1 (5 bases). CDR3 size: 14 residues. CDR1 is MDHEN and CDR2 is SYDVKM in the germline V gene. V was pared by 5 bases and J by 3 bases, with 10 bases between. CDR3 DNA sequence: TGTGCCAGCAGTGAGACAGATCCTAATGAAAAACTGTTTTTT. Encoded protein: CASSETDPNEKLFF. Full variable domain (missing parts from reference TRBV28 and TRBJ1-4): DVKVTQSSRYLVKRTGEKVFLECVQDMDHENMFWYRQDPGLGLRLIYFSYDVKMKEKGDIPEGYSVSREKKERFSLILESASTNQTSMYLCASSETDPNEKLFFGSGTQLSVL.

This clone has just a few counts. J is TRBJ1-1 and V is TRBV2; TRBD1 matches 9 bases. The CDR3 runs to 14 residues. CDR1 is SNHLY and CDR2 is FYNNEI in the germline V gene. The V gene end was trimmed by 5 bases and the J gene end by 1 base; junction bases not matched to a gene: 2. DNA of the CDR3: TGTGCCAGCAGTTTGGGACAGGGGAACACTGAAGCTTTCTTT. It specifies CASSLGQGNTEAFF.

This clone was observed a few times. CDR3 nucleotides: TGTGCCAGCAGTTCGCTAGCGGGAGGTGGATCAGATACGCAGTATTTT. It specifies CASSSLAGGGSDTQYF. The chain carries TRBV28 and TRBJ2-3; 11 bases agree with TRBD2. Trimming cost V 4 bases and J 4 bases; bases outside gene matches: 7. The V gene's germline CDR1 is MDHEN and CDR2 SYDVKM. The CDR3 totals 16 residues.